These T cell receptor beta chains were read from a single sample in a study of PD-1 blockade in classical Hodgkin lymphoma. Measured with immunoSEQ multiplex PCR; TCRdb has only the in-frame clones, and not every one. The sample yields 14,000 to 15,000 clones, 55% to 70% seen once. The source material was peripheral blood mononuclear cells (PBMCs), sampled at baseline. These receptors were collected from a human donor with classical Hodgkin lymphoma. Both conserved end residues are trimmed from each CDR3. Clone size is stated in some rows and not others, as once, few, many or a class when expanded.

abundance: .
j_gene: TRBJ2-1
v_gene: TRBV7-9
CDR3aa: ASTAGGSGRANEQF

abundance: .
j_gene: TRBJ2-1
v_gene: TRBV28
CDR3aa: ASSSLRGTRENEQF

abundance: .
j_gene: TRBJ2-3
v_gene: TRBV5-1
CDR3aa: ASNHDRGPDTQY

abundance: .
j_gene: TRBJ1-4
v_gene: TRBV6-1
CDR3aa: ASRPGQRAEKLF

abundance: medium-sized
j_gene: TRBJ1-1
v_gene: TRBV10-3
CDR3aa: AISEEGQGNTEAF

abundance: once
j_gene: TRBJ1-2
v_gene: TRBV6-6
CDR3aa: ASSSSDRLGGYT

abundance: .
j_gene: TRBJ1-5
v_gene: TRBV5-6
CDR3aa: ASSLWGAGFDFGNQPQH

abundance: .
j_gene: TRBJ2-7
v_gene: TRBV7-9
CDR3aa: ASSPGRERYEQY

abundance: .
j_gene: TRBJ2-4
v_gene: TRBV7-9
CDR3aa: ASSLVGGAGDIQY

abundance: .
j_gene: TRBJ2-7
v_gene: TRBV6-6
CDR3aa: ASSYSGTGGYEQY

abundance: .
j_gene: TRBJ2-2
v_gene: TRBV6-1
CDR3aa: AAPAIHTGELF

abundance: .
j_gene: TRBJ2-3
v_gene: TRBV27
CDR3aa: ASRLTGGSDTQY

abundance: .
j_gene: TRBJ1-6
v_gene: TRBV6-6
CDR3aa: ASSYSSYNSPLH

abundance: .
j_gene: TRBJ2-7
v_gene: TRBV7-6
CDR3aa: ASSFISEQY

abundance: .
j_gene: TRBJ2-1
v_gene: TRBV9
CDR3aa: ASSVSATFGNEQF

abundance: .
j_gene: TRBJ2-5
v_gene: TRBV25-1
CDR3aa: ASSEYIGQGDETQY

abundance: medium-sized
j_gene: TRBJ2-7
v_gene: TRBV5-1
CDR3aa: ASSLYDYEQY

abundance: few
j_gene: TRBJ2-5
v_gene: TRBV6-1
CDR3aa: ASSYHGTKETQY

abundance: .
j_gene: TRBJ2-2
v_gene: TRBV6-6
CDR3aa: ASSYLAGGPGELF

abundance: .
j_gene: TRBJ2-5
v_gene: TRBV5-1
CDR3aa: ASSLGLAGVGGETQY

abundance: medium-sized
j_gene: TRBJ2-2
v_gene: TRBV7-2
CDR3aa: ASSLGPYTGELF

abundance: once
j_gene: TRBJ1-2
v_gene: TRBV7-3
CDR3aa: ASSLAQGPSYGYT

abundance: .
j_gene: TRBJ2-1
v_gene: TRBV7-2
CDR3aa: ASSLEGLAGVYNEQF

abundance: once
j_gene: TRBJ2-4
v_gene: TRBV27
CDR3aa: ASSLGLPLAKNIQY